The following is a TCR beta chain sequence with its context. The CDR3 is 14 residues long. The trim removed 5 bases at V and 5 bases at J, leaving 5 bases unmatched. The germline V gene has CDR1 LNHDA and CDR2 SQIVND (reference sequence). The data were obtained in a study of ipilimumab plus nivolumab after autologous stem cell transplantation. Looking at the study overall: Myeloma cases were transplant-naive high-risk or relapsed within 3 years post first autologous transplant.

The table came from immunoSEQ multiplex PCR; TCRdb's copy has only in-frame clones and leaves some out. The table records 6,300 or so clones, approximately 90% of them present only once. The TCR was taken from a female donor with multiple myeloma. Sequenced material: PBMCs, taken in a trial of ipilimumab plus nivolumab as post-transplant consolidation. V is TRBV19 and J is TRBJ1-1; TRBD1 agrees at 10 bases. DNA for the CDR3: TGTGCCAGTAGTTCCGGGACAGGGGTGACTGAAGCTTTCTTT. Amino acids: CASSSGTGVTEAFF.